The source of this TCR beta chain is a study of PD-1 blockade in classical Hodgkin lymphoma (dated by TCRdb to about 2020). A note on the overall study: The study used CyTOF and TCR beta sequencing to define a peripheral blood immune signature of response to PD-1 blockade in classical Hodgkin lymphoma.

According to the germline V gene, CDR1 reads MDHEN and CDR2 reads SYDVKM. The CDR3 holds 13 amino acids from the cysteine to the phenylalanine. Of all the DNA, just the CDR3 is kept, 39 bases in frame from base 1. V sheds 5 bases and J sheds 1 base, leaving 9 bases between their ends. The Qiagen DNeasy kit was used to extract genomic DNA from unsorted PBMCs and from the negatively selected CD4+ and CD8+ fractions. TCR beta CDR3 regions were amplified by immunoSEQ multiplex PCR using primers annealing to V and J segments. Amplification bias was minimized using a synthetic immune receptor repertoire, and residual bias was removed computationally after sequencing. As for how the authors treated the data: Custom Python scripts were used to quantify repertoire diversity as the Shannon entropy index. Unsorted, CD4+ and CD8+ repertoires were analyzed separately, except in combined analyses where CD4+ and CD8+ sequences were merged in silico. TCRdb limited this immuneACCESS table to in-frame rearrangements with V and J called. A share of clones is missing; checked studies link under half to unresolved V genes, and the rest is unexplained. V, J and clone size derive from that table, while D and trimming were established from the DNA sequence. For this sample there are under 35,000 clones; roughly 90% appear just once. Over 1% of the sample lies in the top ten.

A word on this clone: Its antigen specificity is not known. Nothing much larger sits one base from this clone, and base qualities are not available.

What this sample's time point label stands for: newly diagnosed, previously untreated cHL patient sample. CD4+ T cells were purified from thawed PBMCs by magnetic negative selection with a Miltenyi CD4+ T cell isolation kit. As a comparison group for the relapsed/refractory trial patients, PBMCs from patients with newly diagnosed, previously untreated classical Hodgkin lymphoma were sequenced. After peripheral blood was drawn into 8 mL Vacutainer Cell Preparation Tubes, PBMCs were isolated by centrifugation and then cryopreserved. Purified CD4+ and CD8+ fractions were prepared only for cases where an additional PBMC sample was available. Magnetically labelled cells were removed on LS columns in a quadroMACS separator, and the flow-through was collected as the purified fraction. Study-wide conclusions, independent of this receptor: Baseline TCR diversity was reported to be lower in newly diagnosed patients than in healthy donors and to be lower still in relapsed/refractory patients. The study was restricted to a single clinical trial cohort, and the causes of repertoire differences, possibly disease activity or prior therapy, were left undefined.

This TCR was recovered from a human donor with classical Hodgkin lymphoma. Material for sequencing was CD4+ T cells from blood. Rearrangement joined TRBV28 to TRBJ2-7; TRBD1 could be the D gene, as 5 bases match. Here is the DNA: TGTGCCAGCAGTAATACAGGATCCTACGAGCAGTACTTC. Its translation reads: CASSNTGSYEQYF.